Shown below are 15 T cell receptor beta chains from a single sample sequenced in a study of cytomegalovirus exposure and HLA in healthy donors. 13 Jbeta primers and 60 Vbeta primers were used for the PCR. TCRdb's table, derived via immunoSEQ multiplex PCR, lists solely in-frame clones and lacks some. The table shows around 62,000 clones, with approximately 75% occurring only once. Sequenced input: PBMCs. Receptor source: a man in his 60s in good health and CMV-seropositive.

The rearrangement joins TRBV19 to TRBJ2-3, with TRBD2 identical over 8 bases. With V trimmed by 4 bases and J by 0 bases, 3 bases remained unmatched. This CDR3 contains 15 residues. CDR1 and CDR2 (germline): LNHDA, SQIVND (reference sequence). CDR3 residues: CASSRAGASTDTQYF. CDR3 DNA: TGTGCCAGTAGTAGAGCGGGAGCTAGCACAGATACGCAGTATTTT.

CDR3 DNA sequence: TGTGCCAGCAGCCAAGATTTAGGGAGCAGGAATGAGCAGTTCTTC. The encoded protein is CASSQDLGSRNEQFF. The rearrangement joins TRBV4-2 to TRBJ2-1; D is possibly TRBD2 (5 bases). Germline assignment: CDR1 LGHNA and CDR2 YNFKEQ. Trimming left V 0 bases short and J 7 bases short, with 13 bases between. The CDR3 loop spans 15 amino acids.

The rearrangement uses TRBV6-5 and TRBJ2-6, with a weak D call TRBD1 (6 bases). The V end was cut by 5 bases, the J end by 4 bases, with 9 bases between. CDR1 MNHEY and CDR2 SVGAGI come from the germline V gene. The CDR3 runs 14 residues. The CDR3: CASSPGEGANVLTF. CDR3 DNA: TGTGCCAGCAGTCCAGGGGAAGGGGCCAACGTCCTGACTTTC.

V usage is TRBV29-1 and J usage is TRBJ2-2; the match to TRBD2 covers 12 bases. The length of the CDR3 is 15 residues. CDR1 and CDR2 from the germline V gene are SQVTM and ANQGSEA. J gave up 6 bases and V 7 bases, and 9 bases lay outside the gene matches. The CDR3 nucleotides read TGCAGCGCTAAGACTAGCGGGAGTTTATCCGGGGAGCTGTTTTTT. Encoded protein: CSAKTSGSLSGELFF.

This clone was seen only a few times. The CDR3 coding sequence is TGTGCCAGCAGCCAAGGGGGGACTATCACGTACGAGCAGTACTTC. As protein: CASSQGGTITYEQYF. The rearrangement uses TRBV14 and TRBJ2-7; TRBD2 matches at 7 bases. The germline gives CDR1 SGHDN, CDR2 FVKESK. V was pared by 1 base and J by 4 bases, with 7 bases of the junction left unmatched. The CDR3 contains 15 residues.

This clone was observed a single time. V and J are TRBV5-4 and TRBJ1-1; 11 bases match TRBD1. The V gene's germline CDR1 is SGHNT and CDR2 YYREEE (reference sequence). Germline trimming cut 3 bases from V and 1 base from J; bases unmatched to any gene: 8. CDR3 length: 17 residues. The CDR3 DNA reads TGTGCCAGCAGCTCTCCCCTAGGGACAGGGGGGAACACTGAAGCTTTCTTT. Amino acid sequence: CASSSPLGTGGNTEAFF.

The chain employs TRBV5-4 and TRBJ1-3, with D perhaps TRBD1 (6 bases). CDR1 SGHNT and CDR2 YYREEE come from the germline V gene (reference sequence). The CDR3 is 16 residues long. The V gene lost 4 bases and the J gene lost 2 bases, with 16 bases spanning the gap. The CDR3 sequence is CASSRGWGTTGNTIYF. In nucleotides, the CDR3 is TGTGCCAGCAGCCGCGGTTGGGGGACAACTGGAAACACCATATATTTT.

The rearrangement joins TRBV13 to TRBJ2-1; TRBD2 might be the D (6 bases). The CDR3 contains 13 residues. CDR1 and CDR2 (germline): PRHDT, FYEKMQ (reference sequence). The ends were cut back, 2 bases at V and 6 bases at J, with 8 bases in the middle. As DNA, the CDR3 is TGTGCCAGCAGCTTAAGCGGGCTCAATGAGCAGTTCTTC. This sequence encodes CASSLSGLNEQFF.

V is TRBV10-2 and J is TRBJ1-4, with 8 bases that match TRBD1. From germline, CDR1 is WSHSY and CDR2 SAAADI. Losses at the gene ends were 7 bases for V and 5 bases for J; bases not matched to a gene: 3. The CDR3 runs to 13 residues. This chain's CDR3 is CASTRQGNEKLFF. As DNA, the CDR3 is TGCGCCAGCACGCGACAGGGGAATGAAAAACTGTTTTTT.

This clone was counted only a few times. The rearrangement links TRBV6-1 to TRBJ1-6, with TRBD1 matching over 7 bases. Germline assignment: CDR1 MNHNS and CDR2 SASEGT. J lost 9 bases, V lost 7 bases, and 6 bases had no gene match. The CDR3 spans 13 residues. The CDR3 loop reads CASKKTGISPLHF. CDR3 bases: TGTGCCAGCAAGAAGACAGGGATTTCACCCCTCCACTTT.

The CDR3 sequence: CASSLIGGWEQFF. In DNA, the CDR3 is TGTGCCAGCAGCTTAATCGGGGGTTGGGAGCAGTTCTTC. The gene calls are TRBV7-9 and TRBJ2-1; D is possibly TRBD2 (6 bases). CDR3 length: 13 amino acids. Germline V gives CDR1 SEHNR, CDR2 FQNEAQ (reference sequence). V was pared by 2 bases and J by 10 bases, with 12 bases between. Full variable domain (missing parts from reference TRBV7-9 and TRBJ2-1): DTGVSQNPRHKITKRGQNVTFRCDPISEHNRLYWYRQTLGQGPEFLTYFQNEAQLEKSRLLSDRFSAERPKGSFSTLEIQRTEQGDSAMYLCASSLIGGWEQFFGPGTRLTVL.

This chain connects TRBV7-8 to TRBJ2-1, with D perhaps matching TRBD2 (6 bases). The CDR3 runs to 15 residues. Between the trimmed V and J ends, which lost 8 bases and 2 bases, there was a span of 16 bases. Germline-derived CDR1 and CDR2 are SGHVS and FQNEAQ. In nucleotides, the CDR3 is TGTGCCAGCCGCCTAGGTAGCGGAACCTACAATGAGCAGTTCTTC. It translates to CASRLGSGTYNEQFF.

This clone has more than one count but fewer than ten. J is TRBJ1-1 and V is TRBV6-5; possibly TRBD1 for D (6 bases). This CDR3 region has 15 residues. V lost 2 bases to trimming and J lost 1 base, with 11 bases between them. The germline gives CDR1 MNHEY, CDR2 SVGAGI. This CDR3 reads CASSYGRGWNTEAFF. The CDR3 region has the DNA TGTGCCAGCAGTTACGGCAGGGGATGGAACACTGAAGCTTTCTTT.

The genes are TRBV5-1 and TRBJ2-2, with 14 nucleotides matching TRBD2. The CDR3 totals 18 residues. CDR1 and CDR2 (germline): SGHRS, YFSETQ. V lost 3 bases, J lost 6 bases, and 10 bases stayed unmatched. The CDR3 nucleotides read TGCGCCAGCAGCTACGGGACTAGCGGGAGTGGTCCGCCCGGGGAGCTGTTTTTT. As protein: CASSYGTSGSGPPGELFF.

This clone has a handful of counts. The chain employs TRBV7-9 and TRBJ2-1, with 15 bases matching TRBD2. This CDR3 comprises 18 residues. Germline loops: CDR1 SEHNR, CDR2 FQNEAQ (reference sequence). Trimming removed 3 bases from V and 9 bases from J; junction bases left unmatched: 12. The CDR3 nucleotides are TGTGCCAGCAGCTTCGTACCCTCCGGACTAGCGGGAGGGCCTGAGCAGTTCTTC. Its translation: CASSFVPSGLAGGPEQFF.